This TCR beta chain was sequenced in a study of T cell clonotyping in hematopoietic cell transplantation. Study findings and constraints: Recipient TCR diversity dropped after transplant; expanded clonotypes rose from day 30 to 180. Without cell sorting, CD4 versus CD8 contributions remain unresolved. Higher Inverse Simpson Index values in graft donor and pretransplant recipient predicted broader posttransplant TCR diversity.

Assay: immunoSEQ multiplex PCR; the TCRdb copy retains only in-frame clones and omits some. This sample has approximately 44,000 clones, with 85% found just once. On this clone itself: Its antigen is as yet unknown.

The time point: recipient sample about 28 days before transplant, after cytoreduction. Samples: about 28 days before transplant, then days 30, 100 and 180 after. The CDR3 is made up of 13 amino acids. Germline trimming cut 8 bases from V and 5 bases from J; bases unmatched to any gene: 9. Germline assignment: CDR1 SQVTM and CDR2 ANQGSEA. The gene calls are TRBV29-1 and TRBJ1-5; 7 nucleotides line up with TRBD1. The TCR comes from a man aged 55 to 70 with acute myeloid leukemia. Some clones in this sample may be carry-over from other donors' samples. Here the sequenced sample was peripheral blood mononuclear cells, taken before stem cell transplant. The CDR3 coding sequence is TGCAGCACCCGGGACAGTCAGTATCAGCCCCAGCATTTT. Translated: CSTRDSQYQPQHF.